The rows below give T cell receptor beta chains drawn from one sample of a study of cytomegalovirus exposure and HLA in healthy donors. Profiled with immunoSEQ multiplex PCR; TCRdb holds only in-frame clones, not every one. Among about 270,000 clones, just over 70% were seen once, and the ten largest hold 2% to 2.5%. The sequenced sample was PBMCs. The origin of the receptors is a female donor in good health and CMV-seronegative. The CDR3 runs from the conserved cysteine through the conserved F or W. The order of the fields is J gene, D gene, V gene, clone size, CDR3 DNA, CDR3 protein. The D gene is left open where the match is weak. Expanded clones are given a class, and other clones once, few, many or no size at all.

>TRBJ1-4|TRBD1|TRBV5-1|.
TGCGCCAGCAGGACCGACAGGGGGCCGTCTAATGAAAAACTGTTTTTT
CASRTDRGPSNEKLFF
>TRBJ2-7|.|TRBV5-1|.
TGCGCCAGCAGGAGGGGGGGGACACTTACCTACGAGCAGTACTTC
CASRRGGTLTYEQYF
>TRBJ2-7|.|TRBV5-6|.
TGTGCCAGCAGCTTGGCGGGGAGGAACGAGCAGTACTTC
CASSLAGRNEQYF
>TRBJ2-7|TRBD1|TRBV13|.
TGTGCCAGCAGCTACGACAGGGCTCCCTACGAGCAGTACTTC
CASSYDRAPYEQYF
>TRBJ2-1|TRBD2|TRBV11-2|.
TGTGCCAGCAGCTCGTTAGCGGGTACCTACAATGAGCAGTTCTTC
CASSSLAGTYNEQFF
>TRBJ1-2|.|TRBV9|.
TGTGCCAGCAGCCAGGGCAGCGAGTGGGATGGCTACACCTTC
CASSQGSEWDGYTF
>TRBJ2-7|.|TRBV19|.
TGTGCCAGTAGTTCGGGTACGAGCGGAATTTACGAGCAGTACTTC
CASSSGTSGIYEQYF
>TRBJ1-5|.|TRBV19|.
TGTGCCAGTACCCACCTAAGGGACACCCATCAGCCCCAGCATTTT
CASTHLRDTHQPQHF
>TRBJ1-1|.|TRBV10-3|.
TGTGCCTCCTATGCGGGCGTGAACACTGAAGCCTTCTTT
CASYAGVNTEAFF
>TRBJ2-3|TRBD1|TRBV4-1|once
TGCGCCAGCAGCTACGGGACAGGGGGAATGACAGATACGCAGTATTTT
CASSYGTGGMTDTQYF
>TRBJ2-5|TRBD1|TRBV28|once
TGTGCCAGCCGCGGCTCCGGGACAGGGAAAGAGACCCAGTACTTC
CASRGSGTGKETQYF
>TRBJ2-7|.|TRBV11-3|few
TGTGCCAGCAGCTTAGTTGGACAGCGCTACGAGCAGTACTTC
CASSLVGQRYEQYF
>TRBJ2-5|.|TRBV7-6|.
TGTGCCAGCAGCTTAGAGGGAAAAGGACAGGGAGGGGAGACCCAGTACTTC
CASSLEGKGQGGETQYF
>TRBJ2-3|.|TRBV14|.
TGTGCCAGCAGCCAAGACGGCGGTATGCGCACAGATACGCAGTATTTT
CASSQDGGMRTDTQYF
>TRBJ1-1|.|TRBV5-5|once
TGTGCCAGCAGCCCGGGGGACGGAAACACTGAAGCTTTCTTT
CASSPGDGNTEAFF
>TRBJ2-2|TRBD2|TRBV7-9|.
TGTGCCAGCAGCGAGCGGGAGGGCCACACCGGGGAGCTGTTTTTT
CASSEREGHTGELFF